This TCR beta chain emerged from a study of tumour-infiltrating T cells in Burkitt lymphoma. The sample holds a few counts of this clone. Generated by immunoSEQ multiplex PCR, the TCRdb table keeps only in-frame clones and is missing some. The table records about 3,200 clones, approximately 12% of them present only once. Germline lookup yields CDR1 MNHNY and CDR2 SVGAGI (reference sequence). The CDR3 has 16 amino acids. Trimming pared 2 bases from V and 1 base from J, leaving 14 bases between. Source material: tumor tissue. This clonotype originated in a human donor with Burkitt lymphoma. The genes are TRBV6-6 and TRBJ1-1; D call uncertain. In DNA form, the CDR3 reads TGTGCCAGCAGTTACGACCCCTCAGCAGGGAACACTGAAGCTTTCTTT. This gives the protein CASSYDPSAGNTEAFF.